A single sample is the source of the 6 T cell receptor beta chains below, sequenced in a study of T cell repertoires in cytomegalovirus infection (dated by TCRdb to 2018 to 2020). The sample's treatment or condition label, decoded: in vitro stimulation with specific CMV peptide epitopes to enrich CMV-specific T cells. No cognate antigen is known for these TCRs. The sequencing machine was an Illumina HiSeq 1500. TCRdb reprocessed the public reads (quality trimming at Q25 with fastp, clone calling with MiXCR) and kept in-frame beta chains. Identical CDR3 protein sequences are pooled into one entry, listed with their most common genes and DNA. In this sample the table shows 700,000 to 850,000 distinct CDR3 sequences, about 31% of which occur a single time. The ten largest clones capture 9.5% to 15% of the sample. Sequences were derived from cultured CD8+ T cells from PBMCs, sampled from culture after CMV antigen stimulation. The source of these receptors is a human donor in good health (CMV status not recorded). Some clones in this sample may be carry-over from other donors' samples.

This clonotype appeared many times. The rearrangement links TRBV7-6 to TRBJ2-1; TRBD2 aligns across 14 bases. The V gene end was trimmed by 5 bases and the J gene end by 4 bases; junction bases not matched to a gene: 7. There are 17 residues in the CDR3. CDR1 is SGHVS, CDR2 FNYEAQ, per germline. The CDR3 bases are TGTGCCAGCAGCCCCATGACTAGCGGGGGGGCGTACAATGAGCAGTTCTTC. Amino acid sequence: CASSPMTSGGAYNEQFF.

This chain links TRBV5-1 with TRBJ2-7; 8 bases align to TRBD1. The germline V gene has CDR1 SGHRS and CDR2 YFSETQ. This CDR3 has 14 residues. V shed 4 bases, J shed 4 bases, and the junction held 7 bases outside the gene matches. CDR3 sequence: CASSVGQGVYEQYV. The CDR3 coding sequence is TGCGCCAGCAGCGTTGGACAGGGAGTTTACGAGCAGTACGTC.

This clonotype turned up a few times. This chain connects TRBV7-6 to TRBJ2-1, with D unresolved. Germline V lookup: CDR1 SGHVS, CDR2 FNYEAQ. Between the trimmed V and J ends, which lost 6 bases and 4 bases, there was a span of 13 bases. The CDR3 contains 14 residues. Here the CDR3 reads CASSSPLRYNEQFF. DNA of the CDR3: TGTGCCAGCAGTTCTCCACTCAGGTACAATGAGCAGTTCTTC.

J is TRBJ2-3 and V is TRBV7-2; maybe TRBD1 (5 bases). The CDR3 is 15 residues long. The V gene's germline CDR1 is SGHTA and CDR2 FQGNSA. V lost 3 bases to trimming and J lost 0 bases, with 10 bases between them. The CDR3, as DNA: TGTGCCAGCAGCTTCCAGGGATTGAGCACAGATACGCAGTATTTT. Amino acids: CASSFQGLSTDTQYF.

In its sample, this clonotype was seen once. The rearrangement joins TRBV19 to TRBJ1-5; TRBD1 agrees at 7 bases. Trimming removed 5 bases from V and 3 bases from J; junction bases left unmatched: 10. CDR1 is LNHDA and CDR2 is SQIVND in the germline V gene (reference sequence). CDR3 length: 16 amino acids. CDR3 DNA: TGTGCCAGTAGTGACTGGCTTCAGGGGGTCAATCAGCCCCAGCATTTT. It translates to CASSDWLQGVNQPQHF.

In this sample, this clonotype turned up once. The chain joins TRBV4-1 to TRBJ2-3, with 7 bases aligning to TRBD2. J gave up 10 bases and V 1 base, and 23 bases lay outside the gene matches. This CDR3 is built from 19 residues. The germline V gene encodes CDR1 MGHRA and CDR2 YSYEKL. DNA of the CDR3: TGCGCCAGCAGCCAAGTCGAACACCATACCGGGACTACCCCTTTCCCGCAGTATTTT. Amino acids: CASSQVEHHTGTTPFPQYF.